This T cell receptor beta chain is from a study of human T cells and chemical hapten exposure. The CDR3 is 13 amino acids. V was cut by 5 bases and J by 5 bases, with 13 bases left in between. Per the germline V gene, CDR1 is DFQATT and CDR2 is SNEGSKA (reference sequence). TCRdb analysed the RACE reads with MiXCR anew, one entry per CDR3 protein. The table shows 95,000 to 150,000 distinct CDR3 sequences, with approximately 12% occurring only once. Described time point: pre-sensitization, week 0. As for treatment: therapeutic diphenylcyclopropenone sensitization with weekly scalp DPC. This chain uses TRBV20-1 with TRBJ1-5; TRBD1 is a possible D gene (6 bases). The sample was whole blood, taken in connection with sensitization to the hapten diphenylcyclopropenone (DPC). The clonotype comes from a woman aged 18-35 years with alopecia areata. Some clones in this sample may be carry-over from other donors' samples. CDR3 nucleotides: TGCAGTGCTGGCCGGGACAAGGATCAGCCCCAGCATTTT. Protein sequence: CSAGRDKDQPQHF.